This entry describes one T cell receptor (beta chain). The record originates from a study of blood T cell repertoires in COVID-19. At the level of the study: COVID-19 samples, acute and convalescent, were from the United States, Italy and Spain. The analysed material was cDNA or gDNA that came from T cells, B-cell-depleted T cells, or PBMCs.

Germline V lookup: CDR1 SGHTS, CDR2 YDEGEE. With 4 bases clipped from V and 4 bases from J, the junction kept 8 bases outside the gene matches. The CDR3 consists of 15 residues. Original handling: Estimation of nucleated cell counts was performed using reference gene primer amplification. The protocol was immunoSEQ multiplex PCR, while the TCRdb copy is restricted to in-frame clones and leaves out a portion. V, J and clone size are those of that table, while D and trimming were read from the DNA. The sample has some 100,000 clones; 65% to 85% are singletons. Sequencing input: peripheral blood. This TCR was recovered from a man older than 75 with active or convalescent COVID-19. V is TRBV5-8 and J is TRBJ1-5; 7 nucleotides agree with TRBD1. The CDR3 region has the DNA TGTGCCAGCAGCCCCCGGGACAGTAGAAATCAGCCCCAGCATTTT. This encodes CASSPRDSRNQPQHF.